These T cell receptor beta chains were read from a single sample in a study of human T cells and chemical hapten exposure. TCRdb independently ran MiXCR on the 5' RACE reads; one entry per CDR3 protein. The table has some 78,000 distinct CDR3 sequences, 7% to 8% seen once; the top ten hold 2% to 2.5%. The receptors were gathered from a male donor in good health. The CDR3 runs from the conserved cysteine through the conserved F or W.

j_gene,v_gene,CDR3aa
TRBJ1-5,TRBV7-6,CASSLAPGAVQPQHF
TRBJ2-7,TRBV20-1,CSASAAGTSGSRNEQYF
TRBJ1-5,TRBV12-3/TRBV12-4,CASSPGQGGIQPQHF
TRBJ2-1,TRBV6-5,CASSWGGGEQFF
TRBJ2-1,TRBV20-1,CSARERVHWVGSYNEQFF
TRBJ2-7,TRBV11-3,CASSLGGDISYEQYF
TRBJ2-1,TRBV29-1,CSVEVPGGPFLYNEQFF
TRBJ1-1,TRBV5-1,CASSSSGSPNTEAFF
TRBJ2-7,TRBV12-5,CASGFAPEQYF
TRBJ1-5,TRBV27,CASSFGTGGINQPQHF
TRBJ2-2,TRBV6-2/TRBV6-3,CASSYLGQINTGELFF
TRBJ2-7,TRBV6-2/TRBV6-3,CASRPAEDYEQYF
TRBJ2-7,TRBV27,CASSLGSSAVPYEQYF
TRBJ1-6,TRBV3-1,CASSLRDRVVSPLHF
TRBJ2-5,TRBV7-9,CASSLAGPFQETQYF
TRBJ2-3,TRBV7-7,CASSPSRGGTDTQYF
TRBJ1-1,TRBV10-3,CAISESLNTEAFF
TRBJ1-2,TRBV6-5,CASSGRPARGYTF
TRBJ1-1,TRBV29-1,CSVEGASGTEAFF
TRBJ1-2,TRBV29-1,CSALQGNYGYTF
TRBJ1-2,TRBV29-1,CSVQPGSPYGYTF
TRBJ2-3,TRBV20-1,CSARPPAINTDTQYF
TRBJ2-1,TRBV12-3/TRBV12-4,CASRTGATEQFF
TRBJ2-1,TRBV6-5,CASSYPGQGGGQFF
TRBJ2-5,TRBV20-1,CSARGTGVETQYF
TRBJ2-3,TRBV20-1,CSARTVFTDTQYF
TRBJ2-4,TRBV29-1,CSVYYSKNIQYF
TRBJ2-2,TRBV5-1,CASSLKPGELFF
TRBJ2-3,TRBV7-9,CASSRLAIFADTQYF
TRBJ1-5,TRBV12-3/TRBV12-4,CASSWGQFNQPQHF